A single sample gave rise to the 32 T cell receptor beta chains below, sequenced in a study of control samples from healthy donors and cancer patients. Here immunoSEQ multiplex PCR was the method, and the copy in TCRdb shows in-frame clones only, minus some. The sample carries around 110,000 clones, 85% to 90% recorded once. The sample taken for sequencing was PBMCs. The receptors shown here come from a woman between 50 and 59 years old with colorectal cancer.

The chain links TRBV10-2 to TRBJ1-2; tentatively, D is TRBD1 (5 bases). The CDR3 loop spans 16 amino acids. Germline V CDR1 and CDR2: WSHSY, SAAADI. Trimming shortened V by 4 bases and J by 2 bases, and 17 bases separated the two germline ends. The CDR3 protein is CASSAGTVLRNYGYTF. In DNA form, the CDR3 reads TGCGCCAGCAGTGCCGGGACTGTGTTGAGAAACTATGGCTACACCTTC.

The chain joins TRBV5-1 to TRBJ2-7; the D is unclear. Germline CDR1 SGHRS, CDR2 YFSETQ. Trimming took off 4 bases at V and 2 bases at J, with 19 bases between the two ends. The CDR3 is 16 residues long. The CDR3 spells CASSPWSGSSTYEQYF. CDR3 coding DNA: TGCGCCAGCAGCCCATGGTCTGGTTCCAGTACCTACGAGCAGTACTTC.

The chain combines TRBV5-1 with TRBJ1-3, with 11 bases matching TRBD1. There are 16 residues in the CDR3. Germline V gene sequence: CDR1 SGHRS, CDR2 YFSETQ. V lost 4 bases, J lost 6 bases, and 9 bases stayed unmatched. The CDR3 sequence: CASSPRTGGHENTIYF. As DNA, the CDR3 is TGCGCCAGCAGCCCCCGGACAGGGGGCCACGAAAACACCATATATTTT.

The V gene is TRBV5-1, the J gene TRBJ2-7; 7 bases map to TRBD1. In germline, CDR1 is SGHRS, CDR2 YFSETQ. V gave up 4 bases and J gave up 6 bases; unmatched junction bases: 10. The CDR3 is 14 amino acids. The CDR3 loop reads CASSRSGGTSEQYF. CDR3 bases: TGCGCCAGCAGCCGGTCAGGGGGTACCAGCGAGCAGTACTTC. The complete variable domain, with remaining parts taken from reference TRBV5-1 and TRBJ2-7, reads KAGVTQTPRYLIKTRGQQVTLSCSPISGHRSVSWYQQTPGQGLQFLFEYFSETQRNKGNFPGRFSGRQFSNSRSEMNVSTLELGDSALYLCASSRSGGTSEQYFGPGTRLTVT.

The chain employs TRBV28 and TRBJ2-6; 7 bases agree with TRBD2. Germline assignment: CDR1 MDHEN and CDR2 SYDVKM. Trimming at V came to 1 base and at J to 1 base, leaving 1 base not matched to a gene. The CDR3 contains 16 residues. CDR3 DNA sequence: TGTGCCAGCAGTTTATTGGGGGGGTCTGGGGCCAACGTCCTGACTTTC. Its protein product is CASSLLGGSGANVLTF.

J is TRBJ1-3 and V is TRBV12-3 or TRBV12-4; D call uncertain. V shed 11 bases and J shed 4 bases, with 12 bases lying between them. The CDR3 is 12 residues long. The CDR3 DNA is TGTGCCTCGAGGAATAACGGAAACACCATATATTTT. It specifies CASRNNGNTIYF.

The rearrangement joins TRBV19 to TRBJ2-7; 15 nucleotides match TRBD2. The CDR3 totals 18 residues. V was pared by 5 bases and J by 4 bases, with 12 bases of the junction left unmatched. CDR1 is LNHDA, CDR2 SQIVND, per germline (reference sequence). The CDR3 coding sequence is TGTGCCAGTAGTTCGGGACTAGCGGGGGGCGTAGGACGATACGAGCAGTACTTC. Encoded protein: CASSSGLAGGVGRYEQYF. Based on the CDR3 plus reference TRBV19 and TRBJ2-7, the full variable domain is DGGITQSPKYLFRKEGQNVTLSCEQNLNHDAMYWYRQDPGQGLRLIYYSQIVNDFQKGDIAEGYSVSREKKESFPLTVTSAQKNPTAFYLCASSSGLAGGVGRYEQYFGPGTRLTVT.

The CDR3 DNA sequence: TGCAGTGCTAGTGGGGATCTGGGGGGTTTCACAGATACGCAGTATTTT. It yields the protein CSASGDLGGFTDTQYF. J is TRBJ2-3 and V is TRBV20-1; weak D call: TRBD2 (6 bases). Germline lookup yields CDR1 DFQATT and CDR2 SNEGSKA (reference sequence). The ends were cut back, 3 bases at V and 2 bases at J, with 18 bases in the middle. CDR3 length equals 16 residues.

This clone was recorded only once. The CDR3 sequence: CASSLGGAGENTGELFF. DNA of the CDR3: TGCGCCAGCAGCTTGGGGGGAGCGGGAGAGAACACCGGGGAGCTGTTTTTT. This sequence joins TRBV5-1 and TRBJ2-2, with 8 positions matching TRBD2. Germline V gene sequence: CDR1 SGHRS, CDR2 YFSETQ. After removal of 0 bases from V and 1 base from J, the junction contained 5 bases not matched to a gene. The CDR3 is 17 amino acids.

The CDR3 reads CASSMTPDRDAFF. The CDR3 DNA follows: TGTGCCAGTAGTATGACTCCCGACAGGGACGCTTTCTTT. The rearrangement uses TRBV19 and TRBJ1-1, with 7 bases identical to TRBD1. The V gene end was trimmed by 3 bases and the J gene end by 11 bases; junction bases not matched to a gene: 9. Germline V gene lookup returns CDR1 LNHDA and CDR2 SQIVND (reference sequence). This CDR3 is 13 amino acids long.

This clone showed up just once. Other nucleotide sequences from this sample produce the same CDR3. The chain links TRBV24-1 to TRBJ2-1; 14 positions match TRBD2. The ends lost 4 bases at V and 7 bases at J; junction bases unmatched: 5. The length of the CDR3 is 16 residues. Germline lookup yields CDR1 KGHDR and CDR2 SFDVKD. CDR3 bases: TGTGCCACCAGTGACCCCGGACTAGCGGGAGGAAATGAGCAGTTCTTC. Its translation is CATSDPGLAGGNEQFF.

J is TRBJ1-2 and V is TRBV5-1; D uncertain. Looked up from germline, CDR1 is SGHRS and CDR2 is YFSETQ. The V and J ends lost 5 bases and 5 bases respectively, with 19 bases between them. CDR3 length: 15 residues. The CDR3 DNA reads TGCGCCAGCAGGCCGGACTTCGTAGACGGATATGGCTACACCTTC. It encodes CASRPDFVDGYGYTF.

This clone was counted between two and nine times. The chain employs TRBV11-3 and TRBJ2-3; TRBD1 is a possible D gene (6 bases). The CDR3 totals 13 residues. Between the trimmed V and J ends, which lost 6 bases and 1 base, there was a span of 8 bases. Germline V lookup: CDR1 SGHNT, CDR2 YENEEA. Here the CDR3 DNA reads TGTGCCAGCAGACGACAGGGCACAGATACGCAGTATTTT. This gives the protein CASRRQGTDTQYF.

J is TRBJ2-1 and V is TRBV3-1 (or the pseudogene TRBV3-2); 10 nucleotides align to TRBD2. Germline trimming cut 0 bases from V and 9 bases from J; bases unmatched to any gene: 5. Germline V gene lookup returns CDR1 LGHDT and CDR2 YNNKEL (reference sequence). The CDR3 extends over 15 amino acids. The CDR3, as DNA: TGTGCCAGCAGCCAAGACGGAGCGGGGGGGCGTGAGCAGTTCTTC. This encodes CASSQDGAGGREQFF.

The CDR3, as DNA: TGTGCCAGCAGCGCCCTGTGGGGAGGCACTGAAGCTTTCTTT. Translated: CASSALWGGTEAFF. The rearrangement joins TRBV9 to TRBJ1-1; D unresolved. This CDR3 has 14 amino acids. Germline V gene lookup returns CDR1 SGDLS and CDR2 YYNGEE. V dropped 3 bases and J dropped 4 bases, with 13 bases sitting between them. Full variable domain (outside the CDR3, taken from reference TRBV9 and TRBJ1-1): DSGVTQTPKHLITATGQRVTLRCSPRSGDLSVYWYQQSLDQGLQFLIQYYNGEERAKGNILERFSAQQFPDLHSELNLSSLELGDSALYFCASSALWGGTEAFFGQGTRLTVV.

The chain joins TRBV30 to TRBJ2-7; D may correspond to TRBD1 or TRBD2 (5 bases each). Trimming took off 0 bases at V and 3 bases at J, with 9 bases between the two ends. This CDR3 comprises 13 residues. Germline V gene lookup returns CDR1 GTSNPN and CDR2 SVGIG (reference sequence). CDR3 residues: CAWSVGGFYEQYF. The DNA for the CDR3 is TGTGCCTGGAGTGTTGGGGGTTTCTACGAGCAGTACTTC. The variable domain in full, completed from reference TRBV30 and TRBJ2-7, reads SQTIHQWPATLVQPVGSPLSLECTVEGTSNPNLYWYRQAAGRGLQLLFYSVGIGQISSEVPQNLSASRPQDRQFILSSKKLLLSDSGFYLCAWSVGGFYEQYFGPGTRLTVT.

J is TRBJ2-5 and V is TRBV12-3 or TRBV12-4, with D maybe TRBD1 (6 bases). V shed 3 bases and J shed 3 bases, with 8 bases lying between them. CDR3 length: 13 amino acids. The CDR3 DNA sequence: TGTGCCAGCAGTTTTAACAGGGAAGAGACCCAGTACTTC. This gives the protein CASSFNREETQYF.

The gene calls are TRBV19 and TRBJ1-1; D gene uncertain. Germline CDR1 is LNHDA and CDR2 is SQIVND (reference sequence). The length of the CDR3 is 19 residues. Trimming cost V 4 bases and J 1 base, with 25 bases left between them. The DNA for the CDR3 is TGTGCCAGTAGTAATCGATTACGGTCCCTAGGCCGGGGGAACACTGAAGCTTTCTTT. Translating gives CASSNRLRSLGRGNTEAFF. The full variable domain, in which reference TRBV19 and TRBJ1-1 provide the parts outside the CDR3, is DGGITQSPKYLFRKEGQNVTLSCEQNLNHDAMYWYRQDPGQGLRLIYYSQIVNDFQKGDIAEGYSVSREKKESFPLTVTSAQKNPTAFYLCASSNRLRSLGRGNTEAFFGQGTRLTVV.

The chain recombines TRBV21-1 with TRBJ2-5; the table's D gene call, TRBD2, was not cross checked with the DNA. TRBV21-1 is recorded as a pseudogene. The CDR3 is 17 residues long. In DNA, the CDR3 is TGTGCCAGCAGCACGCTCAGGCGGGAGGTGGCGGGGGAGACCCAGTACTTC. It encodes CASSTLRREVAGETQYF.

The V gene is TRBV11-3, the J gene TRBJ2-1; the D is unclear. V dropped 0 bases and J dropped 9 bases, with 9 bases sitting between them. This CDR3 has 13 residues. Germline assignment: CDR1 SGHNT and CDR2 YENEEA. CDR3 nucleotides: TGTGCCAGCAGCTTAGATTTTGCCGGTGAGCAGTTCTTC. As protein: CASSLDFAGEQFF.

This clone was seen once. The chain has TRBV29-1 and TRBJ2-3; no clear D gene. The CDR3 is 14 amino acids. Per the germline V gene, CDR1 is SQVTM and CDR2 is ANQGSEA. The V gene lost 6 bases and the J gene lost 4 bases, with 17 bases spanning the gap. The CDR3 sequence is CSVLPDDGPDTQYF. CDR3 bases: TGCAGCGTCCTACCCGACGATGGGCCAGATACGCAGTATTTT.

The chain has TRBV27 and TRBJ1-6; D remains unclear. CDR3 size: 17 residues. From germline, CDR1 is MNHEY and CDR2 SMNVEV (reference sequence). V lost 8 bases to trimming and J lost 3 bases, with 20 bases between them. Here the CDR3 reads CASLDRTRHLYNSPLHF. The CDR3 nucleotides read TGTGCCAGCCTCGACCGGACCCGACATCTCTATAATTCACCCCTCCACTTT.

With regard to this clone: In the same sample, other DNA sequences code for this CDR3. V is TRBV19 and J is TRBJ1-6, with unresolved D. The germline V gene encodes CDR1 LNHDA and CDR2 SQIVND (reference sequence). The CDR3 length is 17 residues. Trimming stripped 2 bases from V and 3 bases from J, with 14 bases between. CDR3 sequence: CASSIQGNTGYNSPLHF. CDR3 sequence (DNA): TGTGCCAGTAGTATACAAGGGAATACCGGCTATAATTCACCCCTCCACTTT.

The CDR3 DNA follows: TGTGCCAGCAGTGATGACAGAGGGACCTACGAGCAGTACTTC. This gives the protein CASSDDRGTYEQYF. This rearrangement joins TRBV2 to TRBJ2-7; D may correspond to TRBD1 or TRBD2 (5 bases each). V was shortened by 3 bases and J by 2 bases, with 11 bases between the two germline ends. Germline assignment: CDR1 SNHLY and CDR2 FYNNEI. This CDR3 has 14 residues.

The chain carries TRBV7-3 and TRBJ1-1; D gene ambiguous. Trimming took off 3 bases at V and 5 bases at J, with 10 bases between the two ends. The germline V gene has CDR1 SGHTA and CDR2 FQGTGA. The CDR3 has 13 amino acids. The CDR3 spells CASSFNLGTEAFF. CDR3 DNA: TGTGCCAGCAGCTTTAATTTGGGGACTGAAGCTTTCTTT.

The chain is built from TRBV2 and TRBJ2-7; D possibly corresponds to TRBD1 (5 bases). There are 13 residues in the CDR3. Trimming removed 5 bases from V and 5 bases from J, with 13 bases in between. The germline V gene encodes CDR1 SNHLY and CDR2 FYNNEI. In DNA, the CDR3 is TGTGCCAGCAGTACAGGTACTCGGAACGAGCAGTACTTC. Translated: CASSTGTRNEQYF. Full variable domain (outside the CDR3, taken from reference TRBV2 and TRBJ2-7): EPEVTQTPSHQVTQMGQEVILRCVPISNHLYFYWYRQILGQKVEFLVSFYNNEISEKSEIFDDQFSVERPDGSNFTLKIRSTKLEDSAMYFCASSTGTRNEQYFGPGTRLTVT.

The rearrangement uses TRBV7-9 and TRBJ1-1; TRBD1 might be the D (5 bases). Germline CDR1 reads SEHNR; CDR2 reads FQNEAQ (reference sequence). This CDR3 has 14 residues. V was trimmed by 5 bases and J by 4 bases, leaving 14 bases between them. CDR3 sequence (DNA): TGTGCCAGCAGCCCCGGGGGGGTCGGCACTGAAGCTTTCTTT. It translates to CASSPGGVGTEAFF. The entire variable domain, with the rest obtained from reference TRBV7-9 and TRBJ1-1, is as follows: DTGVSQNPRHKITKRGQNVTFRCDPISEHNRLYWYRQTLGQGPEFLTYFQNEAQLEKSRLLSDRFSAERPKGSFSTLEIQRTEQGDSAMYLCASSPGGVGTEAFFGQGTRLTVV.

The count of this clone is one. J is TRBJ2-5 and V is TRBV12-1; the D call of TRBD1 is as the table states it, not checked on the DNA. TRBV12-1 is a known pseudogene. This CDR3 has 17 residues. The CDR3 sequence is CASSFVARTGLQKTQYF. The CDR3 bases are TGTGCCAGCAGCTTTGTGGCCCGGACAGGGTTGCAAAAGACCCAGTACTTC.

DNA of the CDR3: TGTGCCAGCAGTGAAAGGGCTAGCGGGGGGGCAGTAGATACGCAGTATTTT. This gives the protein CASSERASGGAVDTQYF. The chain is built from TRBV25-1 and TRBJ2-3; 12 positions match TRBD2. The CDR3 has 17 amino acids. Per germline, CDR1 MGHDK and CDR2 SYGVNS. Trimming took 2 bases from V and 5 from J; bases not matched to a gene: 8.

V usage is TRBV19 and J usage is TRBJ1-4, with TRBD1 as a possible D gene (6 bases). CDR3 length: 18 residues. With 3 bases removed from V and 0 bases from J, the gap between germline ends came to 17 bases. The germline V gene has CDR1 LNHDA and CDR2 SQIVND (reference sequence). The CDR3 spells CASSIRDTGGATNEKLFF. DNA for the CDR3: TGTGCCAGTAGTATCCGGGACACGGGAGGTGCAACTAATGAAAAACTGTTTTTT.

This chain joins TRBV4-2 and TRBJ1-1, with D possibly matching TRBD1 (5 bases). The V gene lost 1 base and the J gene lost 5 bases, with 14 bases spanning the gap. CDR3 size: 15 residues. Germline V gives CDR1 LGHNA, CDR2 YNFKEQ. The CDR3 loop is CASSQVPGRGTEAFF. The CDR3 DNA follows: TGTGCCAGCAGCCAAGTTCCAGGGAGAGGGACTGAAGCTTTCTTT.

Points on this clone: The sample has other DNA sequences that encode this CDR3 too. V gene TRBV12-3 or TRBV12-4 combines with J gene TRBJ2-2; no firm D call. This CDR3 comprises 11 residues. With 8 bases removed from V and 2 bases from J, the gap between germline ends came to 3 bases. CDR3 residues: CASRNTGELFF. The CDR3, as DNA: TGTGCCAGCCGCAACACCGGGGAGCTGTTTTTT.